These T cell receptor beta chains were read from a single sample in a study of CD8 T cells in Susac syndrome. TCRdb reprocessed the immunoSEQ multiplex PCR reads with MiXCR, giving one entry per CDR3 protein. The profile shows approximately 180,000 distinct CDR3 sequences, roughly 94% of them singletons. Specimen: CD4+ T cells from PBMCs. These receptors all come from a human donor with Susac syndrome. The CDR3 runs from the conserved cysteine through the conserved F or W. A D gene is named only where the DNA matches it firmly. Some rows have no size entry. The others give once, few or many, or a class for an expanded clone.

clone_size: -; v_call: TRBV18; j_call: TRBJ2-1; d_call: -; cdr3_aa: CASSPGAGEVGYNEQFF; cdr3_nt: TGTGCCAGCTCACCAGGGGCGGGCGAAGTAGGCTACAATGAGCAGTTCTTC
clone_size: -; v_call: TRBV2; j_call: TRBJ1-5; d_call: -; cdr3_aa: CASSVRGSPQHF; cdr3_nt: TGTGCCAGCAGTGTCCGCGGGTCCCCCCAGCATTTT
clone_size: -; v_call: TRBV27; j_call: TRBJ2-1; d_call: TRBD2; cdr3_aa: CASTPASGFYNEQFF; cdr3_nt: TGTGCCAGCACCCCAGCTAGCGGCTTCTACAATGAGCAGTTCTTC
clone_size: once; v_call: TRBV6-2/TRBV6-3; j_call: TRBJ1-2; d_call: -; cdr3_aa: CASTFDRIYGYTF; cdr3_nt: TGTGCCAGCACCTTCGACAGGATCTATGGCTACACCTTC
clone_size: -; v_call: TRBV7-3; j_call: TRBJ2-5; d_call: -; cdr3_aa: CASSLRRGGGQETQYF; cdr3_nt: TGTGCCAGCAGCTTAAGACGAGGGGGGGGCCAAGAGACCCAGTACTTC
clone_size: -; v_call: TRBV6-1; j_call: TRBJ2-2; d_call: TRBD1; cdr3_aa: CASRALGGFDTGELFF; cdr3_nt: TGTGCCAGCAGAGCCTTAGGGGGCTTTGACACCGGGGAGCTGTTTTTT
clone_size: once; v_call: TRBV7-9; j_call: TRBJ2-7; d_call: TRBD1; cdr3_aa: CASSATGGFHEQYF; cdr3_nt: TGTGCCAGCAGCGCCACAGGGGGCTTCCACGAGCAGTACTTC
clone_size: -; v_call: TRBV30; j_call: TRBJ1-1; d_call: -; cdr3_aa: CAWRPRAAEVFF; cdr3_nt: TGTGCCTGGAGACCACGGGCAGCCGAAGTTTTCTTT
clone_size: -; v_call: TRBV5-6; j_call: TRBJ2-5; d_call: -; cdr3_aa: CASSLAGTAKETQYF; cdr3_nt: TGTGCCAGCAGCTTGGCAGGAACCGCCAAAGAGACCCAGTACTTC
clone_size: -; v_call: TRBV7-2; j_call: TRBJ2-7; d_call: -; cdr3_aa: CASSLSKGPYEQYF; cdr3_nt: TGTGCCAGCAGCTTAAGTAAGGGGCCCTACGAGCAGTACTTC
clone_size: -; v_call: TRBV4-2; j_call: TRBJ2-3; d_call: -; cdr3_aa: CASSQDDKGADTQYF; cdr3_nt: TGTGCCAGCAGCCAAGATGACAAGGGTGCAGATACGCAGTATTTT
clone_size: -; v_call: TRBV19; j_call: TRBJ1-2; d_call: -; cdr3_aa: CASSRGTSFGYTF; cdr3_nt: TGTGCCAGTAGTAGAGGGACCTCCTTTGGATACACCTTC
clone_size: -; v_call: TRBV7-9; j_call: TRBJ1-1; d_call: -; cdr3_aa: CASSPRGGQEAFF; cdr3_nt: TGTGCCAGCAGTCCGCGCGGGGGACAAGAAGCTTTCTTT
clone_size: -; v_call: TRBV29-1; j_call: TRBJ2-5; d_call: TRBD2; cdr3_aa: CSVRLAGEETQYF; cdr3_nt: TGCAGCGTGCGACTAGCGGGGGAAGAGACCCAGTACTTC
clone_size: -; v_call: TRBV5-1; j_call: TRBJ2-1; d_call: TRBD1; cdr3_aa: CASSLGGQAGQGMNEQFF; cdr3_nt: TGCGCCAGCAGCTTGGGAGGGCAGGCGGGACAGGGGATGAATGAGCAGTTCTTC
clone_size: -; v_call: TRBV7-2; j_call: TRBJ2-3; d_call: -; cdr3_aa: CASSLGGLAFADTQYF; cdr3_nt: TGTGCCAGCAGCTTAGGGGGGCTAGCGTTCGCAGATACGCAGTATTTT
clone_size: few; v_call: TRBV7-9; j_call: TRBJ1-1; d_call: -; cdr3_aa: CASSSPENTEAFF; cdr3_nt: TGTGCCAGCAGTTCCCCAGAGAACACTGAAGCTTTCTTT
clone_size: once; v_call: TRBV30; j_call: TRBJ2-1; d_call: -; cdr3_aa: CAWSVGGFYNEQFF; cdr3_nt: TGTGCCTGGAGTGTTGGGGGGTTCTACAATGAGCAGTTCTTC
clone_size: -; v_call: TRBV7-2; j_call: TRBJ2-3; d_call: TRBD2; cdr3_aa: CASSLGPGLAGDTQYF; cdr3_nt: TGTGCCAGCAGCTTAGGGCCGGGACTAGCGGGAGATACGCAGTATTTT
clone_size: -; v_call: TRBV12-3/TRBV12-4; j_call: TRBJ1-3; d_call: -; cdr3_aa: CASSSGQNFASGNTIYF; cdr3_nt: TGTGCCAGCAGTTCTGGACAGAACTTCGCCTCTGGAAACACCATATATTTT
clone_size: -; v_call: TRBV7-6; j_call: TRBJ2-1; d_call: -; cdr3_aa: CASSSYSSWGNEQFF; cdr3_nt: TGTGCCAGCAGCTCCTACTCGTCCTGGGGCAATGAGCAGTTCTTC
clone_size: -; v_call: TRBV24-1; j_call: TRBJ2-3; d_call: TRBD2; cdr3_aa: CATSDPLAGGPDTQYF; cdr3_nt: TGTGCCACCAGTGATCCCCTAGCGGGGGGGCCGGATACGCAGTATTTT
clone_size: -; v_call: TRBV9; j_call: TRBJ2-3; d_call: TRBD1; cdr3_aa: CASSAGQGVDTQYF; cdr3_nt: TGTGCCAGCAGCGCCGGACAGGGGGTGGATACGCAGTATTTT
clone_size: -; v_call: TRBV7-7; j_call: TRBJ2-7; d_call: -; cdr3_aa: CASSLGAGDTYEQYF; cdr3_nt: TGTGCTAGCAGCTTAGGAGCAGGGGACACCTACGAGCAGTACTTC
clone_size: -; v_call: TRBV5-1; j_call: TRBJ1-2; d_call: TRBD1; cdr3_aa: CASSLGGTVSDYGYTF; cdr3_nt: TGCGCCAGCAGCTTGGGAGGGACAGTCAGTGACTATGGCTACACCTTC
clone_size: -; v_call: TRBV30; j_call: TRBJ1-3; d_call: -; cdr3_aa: CAFDVGNTIYF; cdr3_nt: TGTGCCTTTGACGTCGGAAACACCATATATTTT
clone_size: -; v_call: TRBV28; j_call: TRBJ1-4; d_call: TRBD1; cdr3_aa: CASSLQGASEKLFF; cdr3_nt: TGTGCCAGCAGCCTACAGGGGGCATCCGAAAAACTGTTTTTT
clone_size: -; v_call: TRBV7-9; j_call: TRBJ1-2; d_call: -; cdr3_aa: CASSEASLENGYGYTF; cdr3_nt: TGTGCCAGCAGCGAAGCGTCCCTTGAAAACGGATATGGCTACACCTTC
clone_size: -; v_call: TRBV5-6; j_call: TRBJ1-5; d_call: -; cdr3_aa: CASSLYQTGNQPQHF; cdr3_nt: TGTGCCAGCAGCCTTTATCAGACGGGCAATCAGCCCCAGCATTTT
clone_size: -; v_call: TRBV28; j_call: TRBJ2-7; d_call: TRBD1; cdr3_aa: CASSPPVGQASEQYF; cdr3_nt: TGTGCCAGCAGTCCTCCTGTCGGACAGGCCAGCGAGCAGTACTTC
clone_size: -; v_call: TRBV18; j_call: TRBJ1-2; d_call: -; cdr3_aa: CASSPQTAPWGYTF; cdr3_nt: TGTGCCAGCTCACCACAGACGGCCCCCTGGGGCTACACCTTC
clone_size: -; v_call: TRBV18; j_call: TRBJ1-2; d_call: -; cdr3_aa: CASSPIEGRRDGYTF; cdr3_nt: TGTGCCAGCTCACCAATCGAAGGCCGTCGGGATGGCTACACCTTC
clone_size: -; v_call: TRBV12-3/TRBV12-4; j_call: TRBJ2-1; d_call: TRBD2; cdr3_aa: CATGTSGGSGQFF; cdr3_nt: TGTGCCACCGGGACTAGCGGGGGGTCTGGGCAGTTCTTC
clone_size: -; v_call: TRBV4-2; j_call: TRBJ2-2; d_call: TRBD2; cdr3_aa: CASSQKTGGEGELFF; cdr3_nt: TGTGCCAGCAGCCAAAAAACGGGGGGAGAGGGGGAGCTGTTTTTT